Ten or more counts support the clone carrying this T cell receptor beta chain. The antigen remains unidentified. Constant-region priming of roughly 500 ng total RNA yielded TCR beta cDNA. Investigators got TCR beta libraries out of three nested multiplex PCR rounds, done with slightly modified ARM-PCR. The first two PCR rounds used TRBV1-TRBV30 primers with a Cbeta primer, roughly 10 cycles each. TCRdb reprocessed the multiplex PCR reads via MiXCR and lists one record per CDR3 protein. The sample shows approximately 110,000 distinct CDR3 sequences, around 84% of them seen only once. The data are from a study of tumor-infiltrating lymphocytes in primary liver carcinoma. Findings and caveats of the study: Tumor samples exhibited a significantly greater top-250-clone fraction than blood samples (p = 0.039). Reduced overlap was seen in tumor-adjacent and tumor-blood pairs versus tumor region pairs. About 8-25% of top clones, no more, were shared by all five regions.

RNA and DNA were co-extracted from roughly 20-30 mg of unsorted bulk tissue. The ends lost 10 bases at V and 6 bases at J; junction bases unmatched: 9. The CDR3 is 14 residues long. The germline gives CDR1 KGHDR, CDR2 SFDVKD. The sequence came from a middle-aged man with primary liver carcinoma and hepatitis B virus infection. This chain joins TRBV24-1 and TRBJ2-2; 8 bases line up with TRBD1. Sequencing was carried out using liver tumor tissue from sampling region 3. Subset meaning: tumor region T3, left-lateral pole. The CDR3 nucleotides are TGTGCCACGCAGGGACAGGTTGCTGCCGGGGAGCTGTTTTTT. This gives the protein CATQGQVAAGELFF.